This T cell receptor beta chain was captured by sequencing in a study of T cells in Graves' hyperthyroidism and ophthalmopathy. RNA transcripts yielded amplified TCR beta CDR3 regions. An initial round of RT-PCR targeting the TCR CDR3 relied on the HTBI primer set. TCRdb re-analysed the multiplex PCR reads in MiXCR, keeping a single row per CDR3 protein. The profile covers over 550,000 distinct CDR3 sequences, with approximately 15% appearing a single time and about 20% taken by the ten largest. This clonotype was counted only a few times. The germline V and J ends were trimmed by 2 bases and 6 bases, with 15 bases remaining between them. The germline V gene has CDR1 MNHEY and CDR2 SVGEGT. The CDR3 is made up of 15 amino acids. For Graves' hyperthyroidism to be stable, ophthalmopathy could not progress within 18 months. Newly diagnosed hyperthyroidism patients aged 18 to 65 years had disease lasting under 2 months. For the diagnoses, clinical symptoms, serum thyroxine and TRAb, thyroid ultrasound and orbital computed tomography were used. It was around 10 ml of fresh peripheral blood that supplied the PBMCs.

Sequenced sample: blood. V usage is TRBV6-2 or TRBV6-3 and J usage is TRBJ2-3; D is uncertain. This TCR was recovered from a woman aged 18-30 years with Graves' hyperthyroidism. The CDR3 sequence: CASSYTYGTSDTQYF. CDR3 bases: TGTGCCAGCAGTTACACGTACGGAACCTCCGATACGCAGTATTTT.